A selection of T cell receptor beta chains follows, all from one sample in a study of blood T cell repertoires in COVID-19. Using immunoSEQ multiplex PCR, the repertoire was profiled, and TCRdb retains in-frame clones only, with some absent. The table records 150,000 to 200,000 clones, about four fifths of them present only once. Input material: PBMCs or T cells enriched from blood (not recorded which). All receptors derive from a man aged 45-60 years who had recovered from COVID-19. The conserved cysteine and the conserved F or W are not part of the CDR3 here. The order of the fields is D gene, J gene, V gene, clone size, CDR3 protein. The D gene is left open where the match is weak. Only some rows state a clone size, as once, few, many or a class for expanded clones.

>TRBD2|TRBJ2-7|TRBV27|once
ASSLSSGGPGTRAYEQY
>TRBD2|TRBJ2-1|TRBV6-2/TRBV6-3|.
ASIPSGSYNEQF
>.|TRBJ2-3|TRBV11-1|.
ASSKHGGLTDTQY
>.|TRBJ1-5|TRBV28|few
ASSLWGGRDQPQH
>.|TRBJ2-5|TRBV12-3/TRBV12-4|once
ASSLEREGAQY
>.|TRBJ2-7|TRBV28|.
ASTRDIPSYEQY
>TRBD1|TRBJ1-1|TRBV19|.
ASRQGVGQVVNTEAF
>TRBD2|TRBJ2-2|TRBV9|.
ASSAGTSGREGTGELF
>.|TRBJ1-1|TRBV28|.
ASSLGIGDTEAF
>TRBD1|TRBJ2-3|TRBV24-1|.
ATSDPQGAADTQY
>.|TRBJ2-3|TRBV7-8|.
ASSLSRTDTQY
>TRBD2|TRBJ2-1|TRBV5-4|.
ASSLGGLAGETEQF
>TRBD2|TRBJ2-1|TRBV11-2|.
ASSLRLAGYNEQF
>.|TRBJ1-2|TRBV5-1|.
ASRDRFPGNYGYT
>TRBD1|TRBJ1-5|TRBV6-5|.
ASSYTTGSDQPQH
>.|TRBJ1-2|TRBV2|.
ASTPGRLYGYT
>TRBD2|TRBJ2-5|TRBV7-2|.
ASSLVAGQSETQY
>TRBD1|TRBJ1-3|TRBV7-2|once
ASSMTGNSGNTIY
>.|TRBJ1-2|TRBV7-2|.
ASSLESRSTYGYT
>TRBD1|TRBJ2-5|TRBV7-7|.
ASSRGYRGQQETQY
>.|TRBJ2-7|TRBV5-1|.
ASSLDLSVYEQY
>TRBD1|TRBJ1-1|TRBV3-1/TRBV3-2|few
ASSRQGIEAF
>.|TRBJ1-4|TRBV28|.
ASRQGRQDSTNEKLF
>.|TRBJ1-5|TRBV5-5|.
ASSFVGASNQPQH
>.|TRBJ1-2|TRBV7-2|.
ASSLGLQPGYT
>.|TRBJ2-1|TRBV6-4|.
ASKRDSSYNEQF
>.|TRBJ2-5|TRBV29-1|.
SGTEETQY
>.|TRBJ2-1|TRBV6-5|once
ASRELTGLGNEQF
>.|TRBJ1-2|TRBV9|.
ASSDRTQGSAGYT
>.|TRBJ1-5|TRBV14|once
ASSRDSQDQH
>.|TRBJ1-2|TRBV19|.
ASREGRSYT
>.|TRBJ1-3|TRBV28|.
ASTFSGNSGNTIY
>.|TRBJ1-1|TRBV11-2|.
ASSRTNRGTEAF
>.|TRBJ2-7|TRBV20-1|.
SVRNSGEQY
>TRBD1|TRBJ1-4|TRBV5-1|.
ASSLGTGTEKLF
>.|TRBJ1-6|TRBV2|.
ASLSYNSPLH
>.|TRBJ2-1|TRBV15|.
ATSRGVAGEQF
>.|TRBJ1-5|TRBV4-2|.
ASSRDSGSNQPQH
>.|TRBJ1-1|TRBV19|.
ASSIKVGSTEAF
>.|TRBJ2-2|TRBV12-5|once
ASGFWLRGGSGELF
>TRBD1|TRBJ2-7|TRBV28|.
ASSLIRTGGEQY
>.|TRBJ1-2|TRBV5-6|.
ASSLQSGRGYT
>.|TRBJ2-2|TRBV5-5|.
ASSHHRDDYRYTGELF
>TRBD1|TRBJ2-5|TRBV27|once
ASGDAGTEETQY
>TRBD2|TRBJ2-7|TRBV19|.
ASSILPSSGTYEQY
>.|TRBJ1-1|TRBV3-1/TRBV3-2|.
ASIGRGETEAF
>TRBD1|TRBJ1-1|TRBV2|.
ASRKGTGLNTEAF
>.|TRBJ2-1|TRBV7-3|.
ASSSTLRGEQF
>.|TRBJ2-1|TRBV14|few
ASGRRHGYNEQF